The present T cell receptor beta chain was sequenced within a study of blood T cell repertoires in COVID-19. The CDR3 consists of 16 residues. Trimming cost V 5 bases and J 3 bases; bases outside gene matches: 13. Germline V gene sequence: CDR1 SGHTA, CDR2 FQGNSA. The protocol was immunoSEQ multiplex PCR, while the TCRdb copy is restricted to in-frame clones and leaves out a portion. The sample includes roughly 190,000 clones, roughly 82% of them seen just once. The J gene is TRBJ2-7, the V gene TRBV7-2; 7 bases match TRBD1. The sequenced sample consisted of PBMCs or T cells enriched from blood (not recorded which). This TCR was recovered from a woman aged 55-75 years with acute COVID-19. CDR3 protein: CASSIPRSDRYYEQYF. CDR3 DNA sequence: TGTGCCAGCAGCATCCCCCGTTCGGACAGGTACTACGAGCAGTACTTC.